This record looks at one T cell receptor beta chain sequence and its context. This specimen comes from a study of shared clonotypes between healthy human individuals. Germline V gene lookup returns CDR1 MNHNS and CDR2 SASEGT. The CDR3 loop spans 13 amino acids. V was cut by 5 bases and J by 1 base, with 9 bases left in between. Libraries were prepared by immunoSEQ multiplex PCR; TCRdb keeps only in-frame clonotypes and omits some of them. The table has more than 550,000 clones, around 91% seen once. The chain carries TRBV6-1 and TRBJ2-7; maybe TRBD1 (5 bases). This TCR came from a man between 18 and 35 years old in good health. Some clones in this sample may be carry-over from other donors' samples. The specimen sequenced was memory CD8+ T cells from PBMCs. Described subset: CD45RO+ cells pooled with CCR7-negative TemRA cells. The CDR3 loop is CASSWGQSYEQYF. CDR3 in DNA: TGTGCCAGCAGTTGGGGCCAATCCTACGAGCAGTACTTC.